This TCR beta chain originates from a study of blood T cells in healthy people across ages. About the research overall: With template switching, about one barcoded beta molecule was captured per two T cells. Overall study findings and caveats: Both naive CD4+ cell counts and diversity were greater in long-lived donors than in aged donors.

For the second PCR, which ran for roughly 6 to 12 cycles, a sample-barcoded 5' primer and a J-beta primer mix were used. TCRdb fed the 5' RACE reads into MiXCR, producing one record per CDR3 protein. The profile shows 1,500,000 or so distinct CDR3 sequences, approximately 43% of them singletons. The table lists this clonotype with a few counts. Its antigen is as yet unknown. Peripheral blood, roughly 9.3 milliliters per donor, was collected. Extractions gave at least 5.5 micrograms of total RNA per sample. J gave up 4 bases and V 3 bases, and 7 bases lay outside the gene matches. CDR3 length: 15 amino acids. From germline, CDR1 is LGHNA and CDR2 YSLEER.

Source material: blood. The source of this sequence is a woman aged 18-29 years in good health. This chain links TRBV4-3 with TRBJ2-5, with 8 bases aligning to TRBD2. The CDR3 sequence is CASSQAGTSGETQYF. The CDR3, as DNA: TGCGCCAGCAGCCAGGCCGGGACTAGTGGAGAGACCCAGTACTTC.